This TCR beta chain was profiled in a study of T cell responses to AZD1222 COVID-19 vaccine. The study, taken as a whole, reports: Baseline antibody screening turned up just a handful of seropositive AZD1222 recipients.

Comments on this clone: What it binds is not known.

Both about-4-week and about-12-week second-dose recipients were combined. The V gene's germline CDR1 is SGHAT and CDR2 FQNNGV. CDR3 length: 13 amino acids. V lost 4 bases and J 4 bases, leaving 8 bases between the germline ends. Sequenced by immunoSEQ multiplex PCR; TCRdb stores in-frame clones only, minus some. This sample has some 99,000 clones, with around 84% found just once. The sequence came from an adult who received the AZD1222 COVID-19 vaccine. The sample here was peripheral blood, taken 28 days after the second AZD1222 dose. The V and J genes are TRBV11-2 and TRBJ1-3, with D uncertain. The CDR3 here is CASSSLRGNTIYF. CDR3 bases: TGTGCCAGCAGCTCCTTACGGGGAAACACCATATATTTT.